These T cell receptor beta chains were read from a single sample in a study of blood T cell repertoires in COVID-19. Data came from immunoSEQ multiplex PCR; TCRdb stores just in-frame clones and leaves some out. The sample has approximately 350,000 clones, 85% to 90% seen once; the top ten hold about 6%. Sequencing was performed on peripheral blood. The source of these receptors is a woman in her 50s with COVID-19, enrolled during active disease. Both conserved end residues are part of each CDR3. Fields, in order: D gene, clone size, J gene, V gene, CDR3 protein, CDR3 DNA. D genes are given only for firm matches. Some rows have no size entry. The others give once, few or many, or a class for an expanded clone.

TRBD2	-	TRBJ2-1	TRBV24-1	CATGGGSYNEQFF	TGTGCCACCGGGGGGGGTTCCTACAATGAGCAGTTCTTC
-	-	TRBJ2-7	TRBV19	CASSEGDHRREQYF	TGTGCCAGTAGTGAGGGGGACCATAGACGGGAGCAGTACTTC
-	-	TRBJ1-1	TRBV5-6	CASSPGGTENTEAFF	TGTGCCAGCAGCCCGGGGGGGACGGAGAACACTGAAGCTTTCTTT
-	-	TRBJ2-3	TRBV18	CASSPLDTDTQYF	TGTGCCAGCTCACCCCTAGACACAGATACGCAGTATTTT
TRBD2	-	TRBJ2-7	TRBV4-2	CASSEEYPGGHREQYF	TGTGCCAGCAGTGAAGAGTATCCGGGAGGGCACCGAGAGCAGTACTTC
TRBD1	-	TRBJ2-5	TRBV7-9	CASSMDQGQQETQYF	TGTGCCAGCAGTATGGATCAGGGACAGCAAGAGACCCAGTACTTC
TRBD1	-	TRBJ1-4	TRBV28	CASRPPGGVRKLFF	TGTGCCAGCAGACCCCCAGGGGGCGTGAGGAAACTGTTTTTT
-	-	TRBJ1-2	TRBV18	CASSPVQGKANYGYTF	TGTGCCAGCTCACCAGTTCAGGGAAAAGCTAACTATGGCTACACCTTC
-	-	TRBJ2-6	TRBV5-8	CASSRTGSGANVLTF	TGTGCCAGCAGCCGTACAGGGTCTGGGGCCAACGTCCTGACTTTC
-	-	TRBJ2-2	TRBV7-2	CASSLRRYGGGGELFF	TGTGCCAGCAGCTTACGGCGCTACGGCGGCGGCGGGGAGCTGTTTTTT
TRBD1	-	TRBJ1-5	TRBV3-1/TRBV3-2	CASSLDRVGQPQHF	TGTGCCAGCAGCCTCGACAGGGTTGGTCAGCCCCAGCATTTT
TRBD2	-	TRBJ2-1	TRBV3-1/TRBV3-2	CASSQVSLRAGGGEQFF	TGTGCCAGCAGCCAAGTAAGTTTGAGGGCGGGAGGAGGCGAGCAGTTCTTC
-	once	TRBJ1-1	TRBV5-6	CASSSEAFF	TGTGCCAGCAGCTCAGAAGCTTTCTTT
TRBD2	-	TRBJ2-4	TRBV4-2	CASASGGGNIQYF	TGTGCCAGCGCCAGCGGGGGAGGAAACATTCAGTACTTC
-	-	TRBJ2-1	TRBV30	CAWSVRVDNEQFF	TGTGCCTGGAGTGTACGAGTAGACAATGAGCAGTTCTTC
-	-	TRBJ2-2	TRBV27	CASSWTANTGELFF	TGTGCCAGCAGCTGGACAGCGAACACCGGGGAGCTGTTTTTT
TRBD1	-	TRBJ2-4	TRBV9	CASSVEGATPFAKNIQYF	TGTGCCAGCAGCGTAGAGGGGGCTACTCCCTTCGCCAAAAACATTCAGTACTTC
-	-	TRBJ1-6	TRBV11-2	CASSRLGGWVSPLHF	TGTGCCAGCAGCCGTCTGGGAGGATGGGTTTCACCCCTCCACTTT
-	-	TRBJ2-7	TRBV7-9	CASSFPGSYEQYF	TGTGCCAGCAGCTTTCCGGGTAGCTACGAGCAGTACTTC
-	-	TRBJ2-7	TRBV7-6	CASSLTVVGEQYF	TGTGCCAGCAGCCTGACTGTGGTGGGCGAGCAGTACTTC
TRBD1	-	TRBJ1-4	TRBV19	CASRDPGQGRKNEKLFF	TGTGCCAGTAGGGATCCGGGACAGGGTCGGAAAAATGAAAAACTGTTTTTT
-	-	TRBJ2-3	TRBV7-9	CASSPPQAGTDTQYF	TGTGCCAGCAGCCCTCCACAGGCGGGCACAGATACGCAGTATTTT
-	-	TRBJ1-1	TRBV19	CASSSDQGINTEAFF	TGTGCCAGTAGTAGCGACCAGGGGATAAACACTGAAGCTTTCTTT
-	-	TRBJ2-7	TRBV20-1	CSAYTMYEQYF	TGCAGTGCTTACACAATGTACGAGCAGTACTTC
-	-	TRBJ2-1	TRBV19	CASRQGVGGVTNEQFF	TGTGCCAGTAGACAAGGGGTAGGGGGGGTTACCAATGAGCAGTTCTTC
TRBD2	-	TRBJ2-3	TRBV6-2/TRBV6-3	CASTPGLAGGKFTDTQYF	TGTGCCAGCACCCCCGGACTAGCGGGAGGGAAGTTCACAGATACGCAGTATTTT
TRBD1	-	TRBJ1-3	TRBV19	CASSKEQGVGNTIYF	TGTGCCAGTAGTAAAGAACAGGGGGTAGGAAACACCATATATTTT
TRBD2	-	TRBJ2-1	TRBV15	CATRNVISGDYNEQFF	TGTGCCACCAGAAATGTGATTAGCGGGGACTACAATGAGCAGTTCTTC
TRBD1	-	TRBJ1-5	TRBV6-2/TRBV6-3	CASSPAKTGMRDGNQPQHF	TGTGCCAGCAGCCCAGCCAAGACAGGGATGAGAGACGGCAATCAGCCCCAGCATTTT
TRBD1	few	TRBJ1-5	TRBV6-5	CASSPDRVSNQPQHF	TGTGCCAGCAGCCCGGACAGGGTTAGCAATCAGCCCCAGCATTTT
-	-	TRBJ2-7	TRBV30	CAWSRGAYEQYF	TGTGCCTGGAGCAGGGGGGCCTACGAGCAGTACTTC
-	few	TRBJ2-5	TRBV30	CAWSVQGIFRETQYF	TGTGCCTGGAGTGTTCAGGGCATTTTCAGGGAGACCCAGTACTTC
-	-	TRBJ2-5	TRBV5-4	CASRGGTASKETQYF	TGTGCCAGCAGGGGGGGTACCGCGAGCAAAGAGACCCAGTACTTC
TRBD1	few	TRBJ2-3	TRBV5-1	CASSGGRGPGTDTQYF	TGCGCCAGCAGCGGCGGCAGGGGGCCAGGCACAGATACGCAGTATTTT
TRBD2	-	TRBJ2-7	TRBV30	CAWKRGSYEQYF	TGTGCCTGGAAGCGGGGCTCCTACGAGCAGTACTTC
-	many	TRBJ2-1	TRBV6-6	CASSPGANEQFF	TGTGCCAGCAGTCCAGGGGCGAATGAGCAGTTCTTC
-	-	TRBJ2-7	TRBV7-8	CASSPGESNEQYF	TGTGCCAGCAGCCCCGGGGAAAGTAACGAGCAGTACTTC
TRBD1	-	TRBJ1-2	TRBV6-1	CASRRDRGPNYGYTF	TGTGCCAGCCGCCGGGACAGGGGGCCAAACTATGGCTACACCTTC
TRBD1	-	TRBJ1-1	TRBV14	CASSGQGEPAEAFF	TGTGCCAGCAGCGGGCAGGGGGAGCCCGCTGAAGCTTTCTTT
TRBD2	-	TRBJ2-1	TRBV19	CASNLAGTGGEQFF	TGTGCCAGTAACCTAGCGGGGACGGGGGGTGAGCAGTTCTTC
-	-	TRBJ1-1	TRBV3-1/TRBV3-2	CASSQAGGGTEAFF	TGTGCCAGCAGCCAAGCGGGGGGCGGCACTGAAGCTTTCTTT
-	-	TRBJ1-2	TRBV27	CASRPSGRDYGYTF	TGTGCCAGCAGACCCTCGGGGAGAGACTATGGCTACACCTTC
-	-	TRBJ1-1	TRBV7-9	CASSLPRAVNTEAFF	TGTGCCAGCAGCTTGCCCAGGGCGGTTAACACTGAAGCTTTCTTT
TRBD2	-	TRBJ2-7	TRBV5-6	CASSLGGGGSYEQYF	TGTGCCAGCAGCTTGGGCGGGGGAGGGTCCTACGAGCAGTACTTC
TRBD2	-	TRBJ2-7	TRBV27	CASSRSGTSGRYEQYF	TGTGCCAGCAGTCGATCCGGGACTAGCGGGAGATACGAGCAGTACTTC
-	-	TRBJ1-5	TRBV6-5	CASRSGVGNQPQHF	TGTGCCAGCCGGTCGGGGGTTGGCAATCAGCCCCAGCATTTT
TRBD1	-	TRBJ1-5	TRBV27	CASSLQGAGQPQHF	TGTGCCAGCAGTCTCCAGGGGGCCGGTCAGCCCCAGCATTTT
-	-	TRBJ1-2	TRBV6-5	CASSYSLPDYGYTF	TGTGCCAGCAGTTACTCGCTGCCGGACTATGGCTACACCTTC
-	-	TRBJ1-1	TRBV6-6	CASSPRTEGHNTEAFF	TGTGCCAGCAGTCCCCGGACAGAAGGCCATAACACTGAAGCTTTCTTT
-	-	TRBJ2-7	TRBV5-4	CASSFDSRSYEQYF	TGTGCCAGCAGCTTCGACAGCCGCTCCTACGAGCAGTACTTC
-	-	TRBJ2-1	TRBV5-1	CASSLPSSGYNEQFF	TGCGCCAGCAGCTTACCTTCAAGCGGCTACAATGAGCAGTTCTTC